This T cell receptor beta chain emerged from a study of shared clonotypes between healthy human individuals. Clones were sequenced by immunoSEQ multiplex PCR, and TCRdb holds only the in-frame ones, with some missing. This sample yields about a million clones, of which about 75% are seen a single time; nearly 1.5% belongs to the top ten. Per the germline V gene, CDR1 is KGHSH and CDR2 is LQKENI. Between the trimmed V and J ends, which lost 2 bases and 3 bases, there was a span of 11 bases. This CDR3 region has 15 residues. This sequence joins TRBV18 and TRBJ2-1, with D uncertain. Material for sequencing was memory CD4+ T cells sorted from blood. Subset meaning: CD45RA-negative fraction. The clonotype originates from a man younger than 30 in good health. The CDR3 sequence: CASSPSFTNYNEQFF. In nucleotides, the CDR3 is TGTGCCAGCTCACCAAGTTTCACCAACTACAATGAGCAGTTCTTC.